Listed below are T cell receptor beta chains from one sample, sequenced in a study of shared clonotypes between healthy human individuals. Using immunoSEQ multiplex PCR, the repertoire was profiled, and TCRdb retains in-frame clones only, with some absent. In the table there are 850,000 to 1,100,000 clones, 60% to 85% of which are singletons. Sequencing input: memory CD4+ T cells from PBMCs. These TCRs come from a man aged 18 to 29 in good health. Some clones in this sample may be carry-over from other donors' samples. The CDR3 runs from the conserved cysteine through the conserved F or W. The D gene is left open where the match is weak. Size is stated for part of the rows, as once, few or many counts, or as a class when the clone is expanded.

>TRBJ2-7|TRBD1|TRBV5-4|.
TGTGCCAGCAGCTTCAAGACAGGGGGCTACGAGCAGTACTTC
CASSFKTGGYEQYF
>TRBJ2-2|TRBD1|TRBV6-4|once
TGTGCCAGCAGCCTGGAGCAGGGGGACACCGGGGAGCTGTTTTTT
CASSLEQGDTGELFF
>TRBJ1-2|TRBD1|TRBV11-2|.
TGTGCCAGCAGCGCCGGGACAGGGGGGTTCAGCTATGGCTACACCTTC
CASSAGTGGFSYGYTF
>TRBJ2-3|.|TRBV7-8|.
TGTGCCAGCAGTATTTCGAGGGGGGGTCCGACAGATACGCAGTATTTT
CASSISRGGPTDTQYF
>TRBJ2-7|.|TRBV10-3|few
TGTGCCTCGGGGTGGCGGGAGCAGTACTTC
CASGWREQYF
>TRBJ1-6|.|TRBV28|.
TGTGCCAGCAGTTCCACATGGGGGTCACCCCTCCACTTT
CASSSTWGSPLHF
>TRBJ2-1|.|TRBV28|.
TGTGCCAGCATCGGCAGGCGGAGGAACAATGAGCAGTTCTTC
CASIGRRRNNEQFF
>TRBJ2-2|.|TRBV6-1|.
TGTGCCAGCAGTGAATTGGACAGGGAGGGGACCGGGGAGCTGTTTTTT
CASSELDREGTGELFF
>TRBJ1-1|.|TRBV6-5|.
TGTGCCAGCAGTTTCCCTGGCAACACTGAAGCTTTCTTT
CASSFPGNTEAFF
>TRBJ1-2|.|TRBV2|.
TGTGCCACCCATGGGGGTAACTATGGCTACACCTTC
CATHGGNYGYTF
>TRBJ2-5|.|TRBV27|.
TGTGCCAGCAGCTGGACCCACCGGGGGACCCAGTACTTC
CASSWTHRGTQYF
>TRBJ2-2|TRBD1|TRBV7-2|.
TGTGCCAGCAGCCCAGGGGGGACAGGGACCGGGGAGCTGTTTTTT
CASSPGGTGTGELFF
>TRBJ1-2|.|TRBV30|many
TGTGCCTGGATGGGGGTTGGCTACACCTTC
CAWMGVGYTF
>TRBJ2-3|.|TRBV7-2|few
TGTGCCAGCAGCTTAGTACACTCCATTAGGATAGATACGCAGTATTTT
CASSLVHSIRIDTQYF